Presented here are 29 T cell receptor beta chains from one specimen sequenced in a study of patients and donors after allogeneic stem cell transplantation. Each CDR3 protein is one row after TCRdb ran MiXCR on the RT-PCR reads. The sample includes about 960,000 distinct CDR3 sequences, under 20% of them seen just once. The sequencing sample was made of blood, either unsorted or a sorted T cell fraction (not recorded which). These receptor sequences come from a human donor who was either an allogeneic HSCT recipient or a stem cell or donor lymphocyte infusion donor (not recorded which). It is not recorded whose cells these are; they may come from a transplant donor.

This clonotype was seen only a few times. The V call is TRBV5-6, the J call TRBJ1-2, with TRBD1 matching 11 bases. The germline gives CDR1 SGHDT, CDR2 YYEEEE. V shed 6 bases and J 8 bases; nucleotides not matched to a gene: 3. The CDR3 runs to 12 residues. The CDR3 nucleotides read TGTGCCAGCACCGGACAGGGGGCCGGCTACACCTTC. Translated: CASTGQGAGYTF.

This chain connects TRBV7-9 to TRBJ1-3, with 7 bases aligning to TRBD1. V was pared by 5 bases and J by 0 bases, with 7 bases of the junction left unmatched. Germline loops: CDR1 SEHNR, CDR2 FQNEAQ (reference sequence). CDR3 size: 16 residues. The DNA for the CDR3 is TGTGCCAGCAGCATCGGACAGGCGACCTCTGGAAACACCATATATTTT. Protein product: CASSIGQATSGNTIYF. The complete variable domain, with remaining parts taken from reference TRBV7-9 and TRBJ1-3, reads DTGVSQNPRHKITKRGQNVTFRCDPISEHNRLYWYRQTLGQGPEFLTYFQNEAQLEKSRLLSDRFSAERPKGSFSTLEIQRTEQGDSAMYLCASSIGQATSGNTIYFGEGSWLTVV.

Only a few counts were recorded for this clonotype. CDR3 nucleotides: TGTGCCAGCAGCTTGAAGGTCGGGACAGTTTACAATGAGCAGTTCTTC. Translation gives CASSLKVGTVYNEQFF. The chain employs TRBV5-6 and TRBJ2-1, with 7 positions matching TRBD1. The V segment lost 1 base and the J segment 4 bases; nucleotides outside the gene matches: 8. Germline values: CDR1 SGHDT, CDR2 YYEEEE. The CDR3 spans 16 residues.

This clonotype was seen a handful of times. The V and J genes are TRBV7-8 and TRBJ2-2; D may be TRBD1 (6 bases). Deletions cut 1 base from V and 1 base from J, with 13 bases between. CDR1 and CDR2 (germline): SGHVS, FQNEAQ. CDR3 length: 17 amino acids. The CDR3 coding sequence is TGTGCCAGCAGCTTAGGTCGAAAACAGGGGAACACCGGGGAGCTGTTTTTT. It encodes CASSLGRKQGNTGELFF.

The V call is TRBV20-1, the J call TRBJ1-6; TRBD1 aligns across 7 bases. This CDR3 comprises 17 residues. The junction had 13 bases not matched to a gene; V was cut back by 0 bases and J by 8 bases. Per the germline V gene, CDR1 is DFQATT and CDR2 is SNEGSKA (reference sequence). The CDR3 here is CSARDLWADRDDSPLHF. The CDR3 DNA reads as TGCAGTGCTAGAGATCTGTGGGCCGACAGGGATGATTCACCCCTCCACTTT.

This clonotype was counted a few times. The genes are TRBV27 and TRBJ2-7, with D possibly called TRBD1 or TRBD2 (6 bases each). The V end was cut by 4 bases, the J end by 4 bases, with 14 bases between. The CDR3 length is 14 residues. CDR1 is MNHEY and CDR2 is SMNVEV in the germline V gene (reference sequence). The CDR3 nucleotides are TGTGCCAGCAGTTACCGGGGGCGTCTTTACGAGCAGTACTTC. Its translation: CASSYRGRLYEQYF.

This clonotype was detected ten times or more. The J gene is TRBJ2-3, the V gene TRBV29-1; D remains ambiguous. This CDR3 has 11 amino acids. With 4 bases removed from V and 6 bases from J, the gap between germline ends came to 8 bases. CDR1 is SQVTM and CDR2 is ANQGSEA in the germline V gene. As DNA, the CDR3 is TGCAGCGTTGGGGATGGGGATACGCAGTATTTT. Its protein is CSVGDGDTQYF.

This clonotype has ten or more counts. The chain uses TRBV27 and TRBJ1-2; possible D gene TRBD1, 6 bases. Trimming removed 4 bases at V and 0 bases at J, with 18 bases between. Germline CDR1 and CDR2: MNHEY and SMNVEV (reference sequence). The CDR3 covers 17 residues. CDR3 protein: CASSSNHLGGANYGYTF. The CDR3 nucleotides read TGTGCCAGCAGTTCAAACCACCTGGGGGGCGCTAACTATGGCTACACCTTC.

This clonotype has a handful of counts. V gene TRBV12-3 or TRBV12-4 combines with J gene TRBJ2-1; 8 positions agree with TRBD2. The CDR3 covers 15 residues. The ends lost 6 bases at V and 4 bases at J; junction bases unmatched: 8. The CDR3: CASSPPGLGYNEQFF. In DNA, the CDR3 is TGTGCCAGCAGCCCACCGGGACTAGGATACAATGAGCAGTTCTTC.

The V call is TRBV7-9, the J call TRBJ2-3, with D perhaps matching TRBD1 (6 bases). This CDR3 is built from 16 residues. V was clipped by 2 bases and J by 2 bases, with 14 bases between them. Germline lookup yields CDR1 SEHNR and CDR2 FQNEAQ (reference sequence). CDR3 protein: CASSLPDGDNTDTQYF. DNA of the CDR3: TGTGCCAGCAGCTTACCCGACGGGGACAACACAGATACGCAGTATTTT.

The chain is built from TRBV6-1 and TRBJ2-3; perhaps TRBD2 as D (5 bases). Germline loops: CDR1 MNHNS, CDR2 SASEGT. V lost 5 bases and J 2 bases, leaving 11 bases between the germline ends. The CDR3 spans 14 residues. The CDR3 DNA reads as TGTGCCAGCAGTCCTCGAGCGGCCACAGATACGCAGTATTTT. This codes for CASSPRAATDTQYF.

This chain uses TRBV21-1 with TRBJ1-5. TRBV21-1 is flagged as a pseudogene. The CDR3 sequence is 10 residues long. The CDR3 spells CTSSLGPQHF. CDR3 DNA: TGTACCAGCAGCCTCGGGCCCCAGCATTTT.

This clonotype was observed a few times. The chain links TRBV6-1 to TRBJ2-3; D gene unclear. The length of the CDR3 is 14 residues. Looked up from germline, CDR1 is MNHNS and CDR2 is SASEGT. The ends were cut back, 5 bases at V and 0 bases at J, with 9 bases in the middle. CDR3 nucleotide sequence: TGTGCCAGCAGTCGACGGTCTAGCACAGATACGCAGTATTTT. Its protein product is CASSRRSSTDTQYF.

The V call is TRBV3-1, the J call TRBJ2-1; TRBD2 matches 9 bases. Germline values: CDR1 LGHDT, CDR2 YNNKEL (reference sequence). Trimming at V came to 2 bases and at J to 9 bases, leaving 5 bases not matched to a gene. CDR3 length: 14 amino acids. CDR3 DNA sequence: TGTGCCAGCAGCCAACATCGGACTAGCGTTGAGCAGTTCTTC. Amino acid sequence: CASSQHRTSVEQFF.

The chain employs TRBV27 and TRBJ2-1, with D possibly being TRBD2 (6 bases). Germline V lookup: CDR1 MNHEY, CDR2 SMNVEV (reference sequence). The V gene lost 4 bases and the J gene lost 6 bases, with 16 bases spanning the gap. This CDR3 is 15 amino acids long. The CDR3 region is CASSSPAGLVNEQFF. CDR3 coding DNA: TGTGCCAGCAGTTCCCCCGCGGGACTGGTCAATGAGCAGTTCTTC.

This clonotype showed up just a few times. The chain links TRBV12-3 or TRBV12-4 to TRBJ1-1, with 9 bases matching TRBD1. The CDR3 has 17 amino acids. Trimming took 6 bases from V and 0 from J; bases not matched to a gene: 11. The DNA for the CDR3 is TGTGCCAGCAGCTCCACCGACAGGGGGGGCATGAACACTGAAGCTTTCTTT. Amino acid sequence: CASSSTDRGGMNTEAFF.

The chain links TRBV6-2 or TRBV6-3 to TRBJ1-5; D unresolved. Trimming left V 1 base short and J 0 bases short, with 4 bases between. CDR1 MNHEY and CDR2 SVGEGT come from the germline V gene. This CDR3 has 14 amino acids. The CDR3, as DNA: TGTGCCAGCAGTTACTACGATAGCAATCAGCCCCAGCATTTT. It specifies CASSYYDSNQPQHF.

V is TRBV5-1 and J is TRBJ2-3; D is uncertain. The CDR3 consists of 14 residues. The V gene lost 0 bases and the J gene lost 5 bases, with 10 bases spanning the gap. The V gene's germline CDR1 is SGHRS and CDR2 YFSETQ. The CDR3 nucleotides are TGCGCCAGCAGCTTGGACGGTTCCAGAGATACGCAGTATTTT. Its translation: CASSLDGSRDTQYF.

This clonotype occurred a few times. The chain uses TRBV20-1 and TRBJ2-4, with D perhaps TRBD1 (6 bases). The V and J ends lost 5 bases and 4 bases respectively, with 15 bases between them. CDR1 is DFQATT and CDR2 is SNEGSKA in the germline V gene (reference sequence). The CDR3 is 14 amino acids. The CDR3 region is CSAPQTGVKNIQYF. As DNA, the CDR3 is TGCAGTGCTCCACAGACAGGCGTTAAAAACATTCAGTACTTC.

The V gene is TRBV7-2, the J gene TRBJ2-5; D may be TRBD2 (6 bases). CDR1 and CDR2 from the germline V gene are SGHTA and FQGNSA. This CDR3 spans 14 amino acids. V was cut by 1 base and J by 5 bases, with 11 bases left in between. CDR3 DNA: TGTGCCAGCAGCTTAGATCCGGGGAGGGAGACCCAGTACTTC. It specifies CASSLDPGRETQYF. Supplemented by reference TRBV7-2 and TRBJ2-5, the full variable domain reads GAGVSQSPSNKVTEKGKDVELRCDPISGHTALYWYRQSLGQGLEFLIYFQGNSAPDKSGLPSDRFSAERTGGSVSTLTIQRTQQEDSAVYLCASSLDPGRETQYFGPGTRLLVL.

This clonotype was seen a handful of times. The J gene is TRBJ2-4, the V gene TRBV6-2 or TRBV6-3; D is perhaps TRBD1 (6 bases). V was cut by 2 bases and J by 4 bases, with 18 bases left in between. The CDR3 totals 17 residues. Germline V lookup: CDR1 MNHEY, CDR2 SVGEGT. The CDR3 coding sequence is TGTGCCAGCAGTTACCCCTCACAGGGAAGGAAGAAAAACATTCAGTACTTC. It yields the protein CASSYPSQGRKKNIQYF.

The rearrangement joins TRBV20-1 to TRBJ1-2; D possibly corresponds to TRBD1 (5 bases). Trimming removed 0 bases at V and 2 bases at J, with 13 bases between. Per the germline V gene, CDR1 is DFQATT and CDR2 is SNEGSKA (reference sequence). This CDR3 contains 15 residues. The CDR3 DNA sequence: TGCAGTGCTAGAGATGCAGTAGCAGGGAACTATGGCTACACCTTC. It encodes CSARDAVAGNYGYTF.

The chain is built from TRBV7-8 and TRBJ1-1, with 8 positions matching TRBD1. Trimming cost V 4 bases and J 5 bases; bases outside gene matches: 9. The CDR3 runs 15 residues. Germline V lookup: CDR1 SGHVS, CDR2 FQNEAQ. CDR3 residues: CASSSVSTGGTEAFF. CDR3 nucleotide sequence: TGTGCCAGCAGCTCAGTTAGCACAGGGGGAACTGAAGCTTTCTTT.

A remark on this clonotype: One end of the junction fails to match germline, which may point to a read error. This chain links TRBV20-1 with TRBJ1-1; 8 nucleotides agree with TRBD1. The CDR3 is 13 residues long. Looked up from germline, CDR1 is DFQATT and CDR2 is SNEGSKA (reference sequence). CDR3 bases: TGCAGTGCAAGAGACAGGGGAAGGACTGAAGCTTTCTTT. Translated, it gives CSARDRGRTEAFF.

The sample holds a few counts of this clonotype. The chain links TRBV9 to TRBJ2-3; D is unclear. The ends were cut back, 0 bases at V and 0 bases at J, with 5 bases in the middle. This CDR3 is 14 amino acids long. Germline CDR1 SGDLS, CDR2 YYNGEE. The CDR3 protein is CASSVEGSTDTQYF. CDR3 DNA sequence: TGTGCCAGCAGCGTAGAAGGTAGCACAGATACGCAGTATTTT.

This clonotype was counted ten times or more. The chain has TRBV5-1 and TRBJ2-1; D is unclear. Germline assignment: CDR1 SGHRS and CDR2 YFSETQ. This CDR3 spans 13 amino acids. V was shortened by 0 bases and J by 5 bases, with 6 bases between the two germline ends. CDR3 nucleotide sequence: TGCGCCAGCAGCTTGGGAGTGGACAATGAGCAGTTCTTC. Its translation: CASSLGVDNEQFF.

This clonotype was picked up a small number of times. The chain carries TRBV9 and TRBJ2-1; D is unresolved. CDR1 is SGDLS, CDR2 YYNGEE, per germline. Trimming stripped 0 bases from V and 0 bases from J, with 13 bases between. The CDR3 covers 17 residues. CDR3 sequence reads: CASSVADRANSYNEQFF. The CDR3 nucleotides read TGTGCCAGCAGCGTAGCTGATAGGGCGAACTCCTACAATGAGCAGTTCTTC.

The chain couples TRBV12-3 or TRBV12-4 to TRBJ1-2; 7 nucleotides line up with TRBD1. CDR3 size: 12 residues. Losses at the gene ends were 6 bases for V and 8 bases for J; bases not matched to a gene: 6. The CDR3 DNA sequence: TGTGCCAGCAGGGAGACAGGGTCGGGCTACACCTTC. Translation: CASRETGSGYTF.

This clonotype was counted many times. The V call is TRBV29-1, the J call TRBJ2-3; no definite D call. From germline, CDR1 is SQVTM and CDR2 ANQGSEA. V lost 6 bases to trimming and J lost 3 bases, with 13 bases between them. The CDR3 is made up of 13 amino acids. CDR3 amino acids: CSVSPRLTDTQYF. CDR3 bases: TGCAGCGTAAGTCCTCGGTTAACAGATACGCAGTATTTT.